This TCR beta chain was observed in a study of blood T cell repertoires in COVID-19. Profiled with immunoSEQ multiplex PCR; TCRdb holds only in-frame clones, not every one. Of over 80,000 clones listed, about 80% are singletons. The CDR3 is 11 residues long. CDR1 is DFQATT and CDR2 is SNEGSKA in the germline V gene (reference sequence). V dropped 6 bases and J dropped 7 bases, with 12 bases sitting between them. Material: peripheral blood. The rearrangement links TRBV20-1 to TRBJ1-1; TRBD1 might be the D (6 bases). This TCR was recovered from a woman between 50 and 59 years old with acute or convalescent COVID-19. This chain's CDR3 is CSALRTVEAFF. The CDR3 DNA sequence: TGCAGTGCACTCCGGACAGTTGAAGCTTTCTTT.